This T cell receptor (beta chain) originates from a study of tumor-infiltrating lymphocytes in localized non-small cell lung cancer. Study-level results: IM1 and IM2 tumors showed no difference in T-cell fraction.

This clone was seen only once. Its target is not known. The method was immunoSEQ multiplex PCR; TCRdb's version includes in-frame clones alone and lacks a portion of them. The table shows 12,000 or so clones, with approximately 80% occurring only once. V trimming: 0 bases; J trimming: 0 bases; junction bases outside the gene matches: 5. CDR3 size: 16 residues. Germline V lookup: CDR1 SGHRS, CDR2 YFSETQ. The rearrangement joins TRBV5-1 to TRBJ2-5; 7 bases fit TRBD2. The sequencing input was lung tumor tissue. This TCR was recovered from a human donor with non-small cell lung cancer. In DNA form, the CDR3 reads TGCGCCAGCAGCTTGGTAATAGCGGGCTACCAAGAGACCCAGTACTTC. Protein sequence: CASSLVIAGYQETQYF. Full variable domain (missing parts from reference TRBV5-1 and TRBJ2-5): KAGVTQTPRYLIKTRGQQVTLSCSPISGHRSVSWYQQTPGQGLQFLFEYFSETQRNKGNFPGRFSGRQFSNSRSEMNVSTLELGDSALYLCASSLVIAGYQETQYFGPGTRLLVL.